This entry describes one T cell receptor (beta chain). Its target is not known. Other nucleotide sequences from this sample produce the same CDR3. Donors were Caucasian adults residing in Nashville, Tennessee, USA. The investigators split CD4+ cells into a CD45RA+ naive subset and a CD45RA-negative memory subset. These data are taken from a study of shared clonotypes between healthy human individuals. Turning to the study itself: A donor's plate count was three for CD4 naive and three for CD4 memory; CD8 naive had two and CD8 memory one.

V lost 6 bases, J lost 2 bases, and 1 base stayed unmatched. Germline CDR1 is LNHDA and CDR2 is SQIVND (reference sequence). The CDR3 loop spans 14 amino acids. Libraries were prepared by immunoSEQ multiplex PCR; TCRdb keeps only in-frame clonotypes and omits some of them. The sample holds 2 million to 2.5 million clones, roughly 90% seen once. Study-level results: Clonotype sharing among donors was thought likely to change with sequencing depth.

The source of this sequence is a man aged 18 to 29 in good health. Some clones in this sample may be carry-over from other donors' samples. Sequencing was carried out using naive CD4+ T cells from PBMCs. As to subset: CD45RA+ positively selected. The chain joins TRBV19 to TRBJ2-1; 10 bases are a match to TRBD2. CDR3 in DNA: TGTGCCAGTAGCACTAGCGGGACCTACAATGAGCAGTTCTTC. It is translated as CASSTSGTYNEQFF.